Detailed here is one T cell receptor (beta chain). Other DNA sequences in this sample translate to the same CDR3. This sample stems from a study of siplizumab effects on memory and regulatory T cells. This CDR3 has 11 amino acids. Between the trimmed V and J ends, which lost 3 bases and 3 bases, there was a span of 6 bases. CDR1 GTSNPN and CDR2 SVGIG come from the germline V gene (reference sequence). The data were produced by immunoSEQ multiplex PCR, yet TCRdb's version contains in-frame clones alone and is incomplete. The sample consists of over 60,000 clones, about 90% of them appearing once. This clonotype was obtained from a human donor in good health. Material for sequencing was CD8+ T cells sorted from blood. V gene TRBV30 combines with J gene TRBJ2-7; D uncertain. CDR3 protein: CAWSPGYEQYF. The CDR3 DNA sequence: TGTGCCTGGAGCCCCGGCTACGAGCAGTACTTC.